The 3 T cell receptor beta chains presented below share a single source sample, sequenced in a study of T cells in Graves' hyperthyroidism and ophthalmopathy. Researchers amplified the TCR beta CDR3 regions from RNA transcripts. The HTBI primer set drove a first-round RT-PCR of the TCR CDR3. TCRdb re-derived calls from the multiplex PCR reads in MiXCR, one entry per CDR3 protein. Among about 560,000 distinct CDR3 sequences, approximately 14% were seen once, and the ten largest hold 7.3%. Sequences were obtained from blood. Every receptor here comes from a woman in her 30s with Graves' hyperthyroidism.

The chain is built from TRBV29-1 and TRBJ1-6, with D perhaps TRBD1 (5 bases). Germline V lookup: CDR1 SQVTM, CDR2 ANQGSEA. This CDR3 has 13 residues. The V end lost 4 bases, the J end lost 6 bases, and 10 bases lay between the germline ends. CDR3 loop: CSVGQGLNSPLHF. CDR3 DNA sequence: TGCAGCGTTGGGCAGGGACTTAATTCACCCCTCCACTTT.

V usage is TRBV10-1 and J usage is TRBJ2-3; maybe TRBD1 (6 bases). Between the trimmed V and J ends, which lost 3 bases and 4 bases, there was a span of 8 bases. Germline-derived CDR1 and CDR2 are WNHNN and SYGVQD (reference sequence). This CDR3 is built from 13 residues. CDR3 loop: CASSDPGADTQYF. The DNA of the CDR3 is TGCGCCAGCAGTGACCCAGGGGCAGATACGCAGTATTTT.

The table lists this clonotype with many counts. CDR3 nucleotides: TGTGCCAGCAGCCAAGAATACAGGGGCGGGGGTCAGCCCCAGCATTTT. Translating it yields CASSQEYRGGGQPQHF. The chain carries TRBV3-1 and TRBJ1-5; 7 nucleotides match TRBD1. CDR1 is LGHDT and CDR2 is YNNKEL in the germline V gene (reference sequence). Germline trimming cut 0 bases from V and 6 bases from J; bases unmatched to any gene: 8. CDR3 length equals 16 residues.